Presented here are 32 T cell receptor beta chains from one specimen sequenced in a study of cytomegalovirus exposure and HLA in healthy donors. Primers: 60 Vbeta forward and 13 Jbeta reverse. Profiled with immunoSEQ multiplex PCR; TCRdb holds only in-frame clones, not every one. The top ten hold less than 9.5% of the sample, which has 95,000 to 130,000 clones, 50% to 70% seen once. The sample comprised PBMCs. The receptors were gathered from a woman in her thirties or forties in good health and CMV-seropositive.

The chain uses TRBV9 and TRBJ2-7; D is perhaps TRBD2 (6 bases). V was shortened by 7 bases and J by 4 bases, with 18 bases between the two germline ends. Germline V gives CDR1 SGDLS, CDR2 YYNGEE. CDR3 length: 14 residues. CDR3 amino acids: CASSVGEAPYEQYF. The CDR3 region has the DNA TGTGCCAGCTCCGTGGGGGAGGCTCCGTACGAGCAGTACTTC.

This clone was recorded once. The V and J genes are TRBV6-1 and TRBJ2-2, with TRBD1 as a possible D gene (5 bases). The CDR3 spans 14 residues. Trimming left V 7 bases short and J 4 bases short, with 13 bases between. In germline, CDR1 is MNHNS, CDR2 SASEGT. Here the CDR3 reads CASTFTGSTGELFF. The CDR3 nucleotides are TGTGCCAGCACCTTTACAGGCAGCACCGGGGAGCTGTTTTTT.

The rearrangement joins TRBV19 to TRBJ1-5, with a tentative D call TRBD1 (6 bases). The CDR3 extends over 13 amino acids. Germline loops: CDR1 LNHDA, CDR2 SQIVND (reference sequence). V was pared by 5 bases and J by 7 bases, with 12 bases between. This CDR3 reads CASSPDRNQPQHF. DNA of the CDR3: TGTGCCAGTAGTCCTGACAGGAACCAGCCCCAGCATTTT. The full variable domain, in which reference TRBV19 and TRBJ1-5 provide the parts outside the CDR3, is DGGITQSPKYLFRKEGQNVTLSCEQNLNHDAMYWYRQDPGQGLRLIYYSQIVNDFQKGDIAEGYSVSREKKESFPLTVTSAQKNPTAFYLCASSPDRNQPQHFGDGTRLSIL.

This clone was observed a few times. The chain uses TRBV2 and TRBJ1-3; D uncertain. The ends were cut back, 6 bases at V and 0 bases at J, with 9 bases in the middle. Germline CDR1 is SNHLY and CDR2 is FYNNEI. This CDR3 has 14 residues. DNA for the CDR3: TGTGCCAGCAGGGTCCTAATCTCTGGAAACACCATATATTTT. It yields the protein CASRVLISGNTIYF.

This chain uses TRBV5-4 with TRBJ2-7; TRBD1 is a possible D gene (6 bases). Looked up from germline, CDR1 is SGHNT and CDR2 is YYREEE (reference sequence). The CDR3 is 14 amino acids. V was pared by 3 bases and J by 5 bases, with 15 bases between. The CDR3 bases are TGTGCCAGCAGCTCCTACCTGGGGGCGAACGAGCAGTACTTC. Its protein product is CASSSYLGANEQYF.

The chain links TRBV29-1 to TRBJ2-7; the match to TRBD2 covers 9 bases. This CDR3 is 13 amino acids long. Trimming at V came to 4 bases and at J to 3 bases, leaving 4 bases not matched to a gene. Germline CDR1 reads SQVTM; CDR2 reads ANQGSEA. The CDR3 spells CSVGGRGLYEQYF. In nucleotides, the CDR3 is TGCAGCGTTGGCGGGAGGGGACTCTACGAGCAGTACTTC.

The chain links TRBV5-1 to TRBJ2-3; D perhaps matches TRBD1 (6 bases). CDR1 and CDR2 (germline): SGHRS, YFSETQ. This CDR3 spans 16 amino acids. V was trimmed by 0 bases and J by 4 bases, leaving 15 bases between them. CDR3 nucleotides: TGCGCCAGCAGCTTGGCCGGCACAGGGTCGGCAGATACGCAGTATTTT. This sequence encodes CASSLAGTGSADTQYF. Combining the CDR3 with reference TRBV5-1 and TRBJ2-3 gives the whole variable domain KAGVTQTPRYLIKTRGQQVTLSCSPISGHRSVSWYQQTPGQGLQFLFEYFSETQRNKGNFPGRFSGRQFSNSRSEMNVSTLELGDSALYLCASSLAGTGSADTQYFGPGTRLTVL.

This clone appeared a few times. This sequence joins TRBV6-6 and TRBJ2-7; 8 nucleotides agree with TRBD2. The germline V gene encodes CDR1 MNHNY and CDR2 SVGAGI (reference sequence). This CDR3 spans 14 amino acids. After removal of 4 bases from V and 7 bases from J, the junction contained 9 bases not matched to a gene. This chain's CDR3 is CASSFSGADREQYF. CDR3 DNA sequence: TGTGCCAGCAGTTTTAGCGGGGCCGATCGGGAGCAGTACTTC.

This chain uses TRBV7-8 with TRBJ1-2; 8 positions match TRBD1. Germline CDR1 and CDR2: SGHVS and FQNEAQ. The CDR3 loop spans 15 amino acids. Germline trimming cut 2 bases from V and 2 bases from J; bases unmatched to any gene: 4. This CDR3 is CASSLRRTGNYGYTF. CDR3 DNA sequence: TGTGCCAGCAGCTTACGGCGGACAGGGAACTATGGCTACACCTTC. Using reference TRBV7-8 and TRBJ1-2 for the parts outside the CDR3, the full variable domain is GAGVSQSPRYKVAKRGQDVALRCDPISGHVSLFWYQQALGQGPEFLTYFQNEAQLDKSGLPSDRFFAERPEGSVSTLKIQRTQQEDSAVYLCASSLRRTGNYGYTFGSGTRLTVV.

This CDR3 reads CASSQERYEQYF. The CDR3 DNA follows: TGTGCCAGCAGCCAAGAGAGATACGAGCAGTACTTC. The chain employs TRBV28 and TRBJ2-7; D gene uncertain. Germline V CDR1 and CDR2: MDHEN, SYDVKM. With 6 bases removed from V and 4 bases from J, the gap between germline ends came to 10 bases. This CDR3 is built from 12 residues. Filled out from reference TRBV28 and TRBJ2-7, the complete variable domain reads DVKVTQSSRYLVKRTGEKVFLECVQDMDHENMFWYRQDPGLGLRLIYFSYDVKMKEKGDIPEGYSVSREKKERFSLILESASTNQTSMYLCASSQERYEQYFGPGTRLTVT.

The V and J genes are TRBV28 and TRBJ2-2, with D possibly matching TRBD2 (7 bases). Germline V gene sequence: CDR1 MDHEN, CDR2 SYDVKM. V was shortened by 7 bases and J by 5 bases, with 20 bases between the two germline ends. The CDR3 is 16 residues long. The CDR3 here is CASKRRTRGGTGELFF. Written as DNA, the CDR3 is TGTGCCAGCAAAAGGAGGACGAGGGGGGGAACCGGGGAGCTGTTTTTT.

The V gene is TRBV7-2, the J gene TRBJ2-7; 10 bases fit TRBD1. Germline CDR1 SGHTA, CDR2 FQGNSA. V shed 6 bases and J 2 bases; nucleotides not matched to a gene: 4. The CDR3 is made up of 14 amino acids. The CDR3 spells CASRTGQGPYEQYF. CDR3 DNA sequence: TGTGCCAGCAGGACGGGACAGGGGCCCTACGAGCAGTACTTC.

J is TRBJ2-1 and V is TRBV25-1; 7 bases align to TRBD1. The CDR3 extends over 14 amino acids. Germline-derived CDR1 and CDR2 are MGHDK and SYGVNS. V shed 6 bases and J 4 bases; nucleotides not matched to a gene: 6. The CDR3 nucleotides are TGTGCCAGCAGACCCGGGACAGTATACAATGAGCAGTTCTTC. Translating it yields CASRPGTVYNEQFF.

This clone has more than one count but fewer than ten. The V gene is TRBV7-6, the J gene TRBJ1-1, with D maybe TRBD1 (6 bases). Germline loops: CDR1 SGHVS, CDR2 FNYEAQ. This CDR3 is built from 13 residues. The V end lost 5 bases, the J end lost 1 base, and 8 bases lay between the germline ends. The CDR3 DNA sequence: TGTGCCAGCAGCCAACAGGGGAACACTGAAGCTTTCTTT. It encodes CASSQQGNTEAFF.

This CDR3 reads CASSLAPDRRETQYF. The CDR3 coding sequence is TGTGCCAGCAGCTTAGCGCCCGATAGGCGGGAGACCCAGTACTTC. V gene TRBV7-9 combines with J gene TRBJ2-5; D ambiguous. Deletions cut 0 bases from V and 5 bases from J, with 13 bases between. The CDR3 has 15 amino acids. CDR1 is SEHNR, CDR2 FQNEAQ, per germline (reference sequence).

This clone was counted a few times. The chain employs TRBV27 and TRBJ2-2; D gene ambiguous. V shed 5 bases and J shed 10 bases, with 17 bases lying between them. The CDR3 loop spans 14 amino acids. The germline CDR1 and CDR2 sequences are MNHEY and SMNVEV (reference sequence). CDR3: CASSLTGYPEELFF. The CDR3 DNA reads as TGTGCCAGCAGTCTAACCGGGTACCCCGAGGAGCTGTTTTTT.

The CDR3 reads CASSPLAGVVETQYF. Written as DNA, the CDR3 is TGTGCCAGCAGTCCATTAGCGGGAGTAGTTGAGACCCAGTACTTC. V and J are TRBV27 and TRBJ2-5; 9 nucleotides line up with TRBD2. The CDR3 runs to 15 residues. With V trimmed by 5 bases and J by 5 bases, 9 bases remained unmatched. The V gene's germline CDR1 is MNHEY and CDR2 SMNVEV (reference sequence).

The chain carries TRBV5-1 and TRBJ2-7, with D perhaps TRBD1 (7 bases). CDR1 and CDR2 from the germline V gene are SGHRS and YFSETQ. Trimming cost V 2 bases and J 5 bases, with 14 bases left between them. This CDR3 region has 14 residues. In DNA form, the CDR3 reads TGCGCCAGCAGCTTCGGGGGTGACAGGGACGAGCAGTACTTC. Its translation is CASSFGGDRDEQYF.

The V gene is TRBV5-4, the J gene TRBJ2-7, with a tentative D call TRBD1 (6 bases). In germline, CDR1 is SGHNT, CDR2 YYREEE (reference sequence). CDR3 length equals 14 residues. V dropped 2 bases and J dropped 5 bases, with 14 bases sitting between them. CDR3 nucleotide sequence: TGTGCCAGCAGCTTAGGCAGGGGTATTGACGAGCAGTACTTC. Protein product: CASSLGRGIDEQYF.

The chain employs TRBV29-1 and TRBJ2-1, with TRBD2 matching over 8 bases. V lost 4 bases to trimming and J lost 4 bases; unmatched junction nucleotides: 9. From germline, CDR1 is SQVTM and CDR2 ANQGSEA. The CDR3 length is 15 residues. The CDR3 here is CSVVLREAFYNEQFF. The CDR3 coding sequence is TGCAGCGTTGTGTTGCGGGAGGCATTTTACAATGAGCAGTTCTTC.

Only a few counts were recorded for this clone. The rearrangement joins TRBV7-6 to TRBJ2-6, with D unclear. The CDR3 consists of 14 residues. The ends were cut back, 1 base at V and 2 bases at J, with 3 bases in the middle. Germline CDR1 and CDR2: SGHVS and FNYEAQ. The DNA of the CDR3 is TGTGCCAGCAGCTTAGTAACTGGGGCCAACGTCCTGACTTTC. As protein: CASSLVTGANVLTF.

The chain carries TRBV19 and TRBJ2-7; 7 nucleotides align to TRBD1. Trimming removed 5 bases from V and 5 bases from J; junction bases left unmatched: 21. CDR1 and CDR2 (germline): LNHDA, SQIVND (reference sequence). This CDR3 region has 18 residues. This CDR3 reads CASSPDRASFSSCDEQYF. As DNA, the CDR3 is TGTGCCAGTAGTCCCGACAGGGCCTCATTTTCTTCGTGCGACGAGCAGTACTTC.

The rearrangement uses TRBV14 and TRBJ2-7, with TRBD2 matching over 8 bases. This CDR3 comprises 14 residues. V trimming: 5 bases; J trimming: 3 bases; junction bases outside the gene matches: 6. Germline V CDR1 and CDR2: SGHDN, FVKESK. CDR3 amino acids: CASSISGRFYEQYF. The CDR3 DNA reads as TGTGCCAGCAGCATCAGCGGGAGATTCTACGAGCAGTACTTC.

The chain employs TRBV7-2 and TRBJ1-2; 7 nucleotides agree with TRBD1. This CDR3 comprises 14 residues. Germline loops: CDR1 SGHTA, CDR2 FQGNSA. Unmatched junction bases numbered 5, after V lost 5 bases and J lost 2 bases. For the CDR3, the DNA is TGTGCCAGCAGCGTCCAACAGGGGAACTATGGCTACACCTTC. Translation: CASSVQQGNYGYTF.

This clone was seen a few times. This sequence joins TRBV19 and TRBJ2-1; TRBD2 aligns across 10 bases. CDR3 length: 14 residues. Germline trimming cut 1 base from V and 9 bases from J; bases unmatched to any gene: 3. Germline CDR1 LNHDA, CDR2 SQIVND (reference sequence). CDR3 nucleotides: TGTGCCAGTAGTATAGGTCTAGCGGGAGCTGAGCAGTTCTTC. Its protein is CASSIGLAGAEQFF. Supplemented by reference TRBV19 and TRBJ2-1, the full variable domain reads DGGITQSPKYLFRKEGQNVTLSCEQNLNHDAMYWYRQDPGQGLRLIYYSQIVNDFQKGDIAEGYSVSREKKESFPLTVTSAQKNPTAFYLCASSIGLAGAEQFFGPGTRLTVL.

This clone was counted between two and nine times. V gene TRBV18 combines with J gene TRBJ1-4; D is perhaps TRBD1 (5 bases). CDR1 is KGHSH, CDR2 LQKENI, per germline. The V gene lost 6 bases and the J gene lost 0 bases, with 14 bases spanning the gap. The CDR3 sequence is 16 residues long. CDR3 sequence: CASSPSRGATNEKLFF. The DNA of the CDR3 is TGTGCCAGCTCCCCGTCCCGGGGGGCAACTAATGAAAAACTGTTTTTT.

CDR3 DNA: TGCGCCAGCAGCCAAGTCCCACAGGGGGTCGACGAGCAGTACTTC. It translates to CASSQVPQGVDEQYF. This chain connects TRBV4-1 to TRBJ2-7, with 8 positions matching TRBD1. This CDR3 has 15 amino acids. The V and J ends lost 1 base and 5 bases, in that order; junction bases with no gene match: 7. CDR1 and CDR2 (germline): MGHRA, YSYEKL.

The chain has TRBV9 and TRBJ1-5; the D gene is possibly TRBD1 (5 bases). Germline V gene sequence: CDR1 SGDLS, CDR2 YYNGEE. CDR3 length equals 15 residues. The ends were cut back, 0 bases at V and 3 bases at J, with 10 bases in the middle. The chain's CDR3 is CASSVGDSNNQPQHF. DNA for the CDR3: TGTGCCAGCAGCGTAGGCGACAGCAACAATCAGCCCCAGCATTTT.

The chain links TRBV18 to TRBJ1-1, with D maybe TRBD1 (6 bases). V was clipped by 3 bases and J by 4 bases, with 15 bases between them. CDR3 length equals 15 residues. Per the germline V gene, CDR1 is KGHSH and CDR2 is LQKENI. The CDR3 loop reads CASSPRRGAGTEAFF. Here the CDR3 DNA reads TGTGCCAGCTCACCCAGACGGGGGGCGGGCACTGAAGCTTTCTTT.

This clone was seen a handful of times. In nucleotides, the CDR3 is TGCAGCGTTGGAGGGGGTCGCATGAACACTGAAGCTTTCTTT. Amino acids: CSVGGGRMNTEAFF. The chain couples TRBV29-1 to TRBJ1-1; maybe TRBD1 (6 bases). V was trimmed by 4 bases and J by 0 bases, leaving 12 bases between them. The CDR3 covers 14 residues. CDR1 and CDR2 (germline): SQVTM, ANQGSEA.

Only a few counts were recorded for this clone. The chain joins TRBV4-1 to TRBJ1-3; D gene unclear. The CDR3 covers 13 residues. V lost 1 base, J lost 4 bases, and 5 bases lay in between. The germline gives CDR1 MGHRA, CDR2 YSYEKL. The CDR3 DNA sequence: TGCGCCAGCAGCCAAGCATCCGGAAACACCATATATTTT. This encodes CASSQASGNTIYF.

The chain recombines TRBV19 with TRBJ2-3; TRBD1 matches at 8 bases. The CDR3 has 14 residues. Germline loops: CDR1 LNHDA, CDR2 SQIVND (reference sequence). The V segment lost 9 bases and the J segment 0 bases; nucleotides outside the gene matches: 5. The CDR3 spells CASTDRDSTDTQYF. Here the CDR3 DNA reads TGTGCCAGCACGGACAGGGACAGCACAGATACGCAGTATTTT. Full variable domain (remainder filled in from reference TRBV19 and TRBJ2-3): DGGITQSPKYLFRKEGQNVTLSCEQNLNHDAMYWYRQDPGQGLRLIYYSQIVNDFQKGDIAEGYSVSREKKESFPLTVTSAQKNPTAFYLCASTDRDSTDTQYFGPGTRLTVL.